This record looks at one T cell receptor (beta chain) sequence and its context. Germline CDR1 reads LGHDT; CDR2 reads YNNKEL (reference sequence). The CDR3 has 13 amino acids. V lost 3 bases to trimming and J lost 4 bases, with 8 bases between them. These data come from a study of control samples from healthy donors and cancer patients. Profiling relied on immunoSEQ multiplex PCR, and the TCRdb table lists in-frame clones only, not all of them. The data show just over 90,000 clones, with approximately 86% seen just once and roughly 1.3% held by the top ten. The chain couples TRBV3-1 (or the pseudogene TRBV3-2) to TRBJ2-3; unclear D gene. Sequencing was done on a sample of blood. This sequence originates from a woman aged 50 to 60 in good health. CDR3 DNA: TGTGCCAGCAGCCAGCCCCCCTCAGATACGCAGTATTTT. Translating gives CASSQPPSDTQYF.